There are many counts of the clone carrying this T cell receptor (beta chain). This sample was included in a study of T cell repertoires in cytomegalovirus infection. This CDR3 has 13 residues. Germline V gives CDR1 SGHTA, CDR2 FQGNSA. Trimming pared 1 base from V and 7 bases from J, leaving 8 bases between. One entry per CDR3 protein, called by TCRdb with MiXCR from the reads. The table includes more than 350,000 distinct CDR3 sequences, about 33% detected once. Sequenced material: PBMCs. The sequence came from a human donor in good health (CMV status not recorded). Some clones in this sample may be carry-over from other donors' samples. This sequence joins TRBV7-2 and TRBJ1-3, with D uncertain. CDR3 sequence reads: CASSLGRGNTIYF. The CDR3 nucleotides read TGTGCCAGCAGCTTAGGGCGAGGGAACACCATATATTTT.